The 15 T cell receptor beta chains given below trace back to one sample, sequenced in a study of T cell responses to AZD1222 COVID-19 vaccine. TCRdb's table, derived via immunoSEQ multiplex PCR, lists solely in-frame clones and lacks some. The sample has about 150,000 clones, about 92% seen once. The sequenced sample was peripheral blood, obtained 28 days after the second AZD1222 dose. The receptors stem from an adult who received the AZD1222 COVID-19 vaccine.

This clone was detected a few times. This chain joins TRBV29-1 and TRBJ1-2; D unclear. Germline CDR1 reads SQVTM; CDR2 reads ANQGSEA. The V end lost 4 bases, the J end lost 0 bases, and 9 bases lay between the germline ends. This CDR3 region has 13 residues. The CDR3 nucleotides are TGCAGCGTTGTTTGGCCGGCTAACTATGGCTACACCTTC. Protein: CSVVWPANYGYTF.

This clone was counted once. The chain is built from TRBV18 and TRBJ1-1; D possibly corresponds to TRBD1 (5 bases). Germline V gene data show CDR1 as KGHSH and CDR2 as LQKENI. Trimming took 5 bases from V and 0 from J, leaving 13 bases between them. CDR3 size: 15 residues. The CDR3: CASSSATGLNTEAFF. The CDR3 nucleotides are TGTGCCAGCTCATCTGCCACAGGTTTGAACACTGAAGCTTTCTTT.

J is TRBJ2-5 and V is TRBV11-3, with TRBD1 matching over 7 bases. The germline V gene has CDR1 SGHNT and CDR2 YENEEA. The length of the CDR3 is 18 residues. The V and J ends lost 5 bases and 5 bases, in that order; junction bases with no gene match: 20. The CDR3 region is CASSPKPGTATLRETQYF. DNA for the CDR3: TGTGCCAGCAGCCCAAAACCTGGGACAGCAACCCTCCGGGAGACCCAGTACTTC.

The chain employs TRBV4-1 and TRBJ2-1; TRBD2 matches at 7 bases. V lost 1 base, J lost 6 bases, and 15 bases stayed unmatched. Germline CDR1 and CDR2: MGHRA and YSYEKL. The CDR3 totals 18 residues. The CDR3: CASSQGYLGGSPVNEQFF. CDR3 coding DNA: TGCGCCAGCAGCCAAGGGTATCTCGGCGGGAGCCCCGTCAATGAGCAGTTCTTC.

V is TRBV6-5 and J is TRBJ1-1; D possibly corresponds to TRBD1 (5 bases). CDR1 MNHEY and CDR2 SVGAGI come from the germline V gene. The CDR3 spans 12 residues. V gave up 2 bases and J gave up 12 bases, with 13 bases separating them. Written as DNA, the CDR3 is TGTGCCAGCAGTTACAACGGACAAGTCCCTTTCTTT. Translating gives CASSYNGQVPFF.

The CDR3 loop reads CASSEAGRTGNYGYTF. The CDR3 DNA follows: TGTGCCAGCAGTGAAGCGGGACGGACCGGGAACTATGGCTACACCTTC. This chain connects TRBV6-1 to TRBJ1-2; D possibly corresponds to TRBD1 (5 bases). The CDR3 contains 16 residues. V lost 0 bases to trimming and J lost 2 bases, with 13 bases between them. The germline V gene encodes CDR1 MNHNS and CDR2 SASEGT.

This clone was counted once. The J gene is TRBJ1-2, the V gene TRBV7-9; TRBD1 agrees at 9 bases. V trimming: 5 bases; J trimming: 2 bases; junction bases outside the gene matches: 9. The CDR3 has 16 amino acids. Germline CDR1 is SEHNR and CDR2 is FQNEAQ (reference sequence). CDR3 protein: CASSTTGGRLNYGYTF. DNA of the CDR3: TGTGCCAGCAGCACCACAGGGGGCCGCCTCAACTATGGCTACACCTTC.

The V gene is TRBV7-9, the J gene TRBJ1-1, with D maybe TRBD1 (6 bases). CDR1 and CDR2 (germline): SEHNR, FQNEAQ (reference sequence). Trimming stripped 1 base from V and 12 bases from J, with 12 bases between. The CDR3 is 12 residues long. CDR3 in amino acids: CASSLGKRGPFF. The CDR3, as DNA: TGTGCCAGCAGCTTAGGGAAACGGGGGCCTTTCTTT.

This clone was seen only once. V and J are TRBV19 and TRBJ2-1, with TRBD2 matching over 9 bases. The junction had 2 bases not matched to a gene; V was cut back by 4 bases and J by 4 bases. The CDR3 covers 14 residues. The V gene's germline CDR1 is LNHDA and CDR2 SQIVND (reference sequence). CDR3 residues: CASSTLAGYNEQFF. For the CDR3, the DNA is TGTGCCAGTAGTACCCTAGCGGGGTACAATGAGCAGTTCTTC.

The rearrangement uses TRBV5-1 and TRBJ2-1; D is unclear. The CDR3 spans 15 residues. Germline V gene data show CDR1 as SGHRS and CDR2 as YFSETQ. With 5 bases removed from V and 6 bases from J, the gap between germline ends came to 18 bases. The CDR3 sequence: CASRPGSLVSNEQFF. CDR3 nucleotides: TGCGCCAGCAGACCCGGGTCCCTAGTTAGCAATGAGCAGTTCTTC.

The V and J genes are TRBV24-1 and TRBJ1-1; D is possibly TRBD1 (6 bases). Germline V gene data show CDR1 as KGHDR and CDR2 as SFDVKD. The CDR3 is 14 amino acids. The V and J ends lost 3 bases and 4 bases respectively, with 11 bases between them. The CDR3 region is CATSDTGRGTEAFF. CDR3 coding DNA: TGTGCCACCAGTGATACAGGGAGGGGCACTGAAGCTTTCTTT.

The V and J genes are TRBV28 and TRBJ2-7; 7 positions match TRBD1. This CDR3 is built from 15 residues. Germline-derived CDR1 and CDR2 are MDHEN and SYDVKM. V was clipped by 8 bases and J by 2 bases; unmatched bases: 12. The DNA for the CDR3 is TGTGCCAGCCAGGGGGTAGGAGATCCTACCTACGAGCAGTACTTC. Translating gives CASQGVGDPTYEQYF.

The table lists this clone with a count of one. The chain is built from TRBV9 and TRBJ2-7, with 8 nucleotides matching TRBD1. CDR1 is SGDLS and CDR2 is YYNGEE in the germline V gene. The CDR3 spans 14 residues. The junction had 4 bases not matched to a gene; V was cut back by 4 bases and J by 1 base. This CDR3 reads CASSFRDRSYEQYF. The CDR3 DNA reads as TGTGCCAGCAGCTTCCGGGACAGGTCCTACGAGCAGTACTTC. The full variable domain, its missing parts supplied by reference TRBV9 and TRBJ2-7, is DSGVTQTPKHLITATGQRVTLRCSPRSGDLSVYWYQQSLDQGLQFLIQYYNGEERAKGNILERFSAQQFPDLHSELNLSSLELGDSALYFCASSFRDRSYEQYFGPGTRLTVT.

V gene TRBV7-8 combines with J gene TRBJ1-4, with 7 nucleotides matching TRBD1. The germline gives CDR1 SGHVS, CDR2 FQNEAQ. J was trimmed by 4 bases and V by 7 bases; bases with no gene match: 6. The length of the CDR3 is 14 residues. This CDR3 reads CASNSGQNNEKLFF. CDR3 bases: TGTGCCAGCAATTCGGGACAGAATAATGAAAAACTGTTTTTT.

The gene calls are TRBV7-2 and TRBJ1-5; D is possibly TRBD1 (5 bases). CDR1 is SGHTA, CDR2 FQGNSA, per germline. V shed 1 base and J shed 1 base, with 11 bases lying between them. The CDR3 is 16 amino acids. The CDR3 DNA follows: TGTGCCAGCAGCTTAGAATGGGGGTCGAGCAATCAGCCCCAGCATTTT. It codes for CASSLEWGSSNQPQHF.